This T cell receptor (beta chain) was sequenced for a study of cytomegalovirus exposure and HLA in healthy donors. With 60 Vbeta and 13 Jbeta primers, the PCR was carried out. TCRdb keeps only in-frame clones here, not all; method: immunoSEQ multiplex PCR. Altogether 90,000 to 120,000 clones are present, over 80% being singletons, with the ten largest covering less than 3.5%. This CDR3 is 14 amino acids long. The V gene lost 1 base and the J gene lost 7 bases, with 11 bases spanning the gap. The germline CDR1 and CDR2 sequences are MGHRA and YSYEKL. The V gene is TRBV4-1, the J gene TRBJ1-5; D gene uncertain. What was sequenced was PBMCs. The origin of this receptor is a man between 25 and 39 years old in good health and CMV-seropositive. The CDR3 reads CASSQVPGNQPQHF. CDR3 bases: TGCGCCAGCAGCCAAGTTCCGGGTAACCAGCCCCAGCATTTT.